What follows is one T cell receptor (beta chain) and its context. Its antigen is as yet unknown. The sample originates from a study of cytomegalovirus exposure and HLA in healthy donors. General study points: A later analysis found most CMV-associated TCR beta chains apparently HLA-restricted.

The PCR employed 60 Vbeta primers together with 13 Jbeta primers. Profiled with immunoSEQ multiplex PCR; TCRdb holds only in-frame clones, not every one. This sample has 150,000 to 180,000 clones, with approximately 80% found just once. This clonotype was obtained from a woman aged 50 to 60 in good health and CMV-seropositive. Sample: PBMCs.

The CDR3 loop reads CASSETGTYTF. The CDR3 nucleotides are TGTGCCAGCAGTGAAACAGGAACCTACACCTTC. The rearrangement uses TRBV6-1 and TRBJ1-2; the D gene is possibly TRBD1 (5 bases). The germline V and J ends were trimmed by 2 bases and 10 bases, with 8 bases remaining between them. Germline loops: CDR1 MNHNS, CDR2 SASEGT. The CDR3 runs to 11 residues.